The clone carrying this T cell receptor beta chain was seen a few times. Extraction of total RNA produced a minimum of 5.5 micrograms from each sample. The data stem from a study of blood T cells in healthy people across ages. The use of a sample-barcoded 5' primer and a J-beta primer mix characterized a second PCR of roughly 6 to 11 cycles. Each CDR3 protein is one row after TCRdb ran MiXCR on the 5' RACE reads. The table lists about 1.1 million distinct CDR3 sequences, 35% to 40% of them singletons. The V gene lost 6 bases and the J gene lost 4 bases, with 15 bases spanning the gap. The CDR3 covers 14 residues. Per germline, CDR1 MNHEY and CDR2 SMNVEV (reference sequence).

This TCR came from a man younger than 35 in good health. Sequencing was carried out using blood. The chain combines TRBV27 with TRBJ1-1; unclear D gene. The CDR3, as DNA: TGTGCCAGCAGGTTAGAGGTGGGGTTCACTGAAGCTTTCTTT. It specifies CASRLEVGFTEAFF.